These T cell receptor beta chains were read from a single sample in a study of T cell responses to AZD1222 COVID-19 vaccine. TCRdb's table, derived via immunoSEQ multiplex PCR, lists solely in-frame clones and lacks some. The data show over 150,000 clones, under 95% seen once. The source was peripheral blood, collected on day 0 of MenACWY control vaccination. The receptors were gathered from an adult in good health. CDR3s include the opening cysteine and the closing phenylalanine or tryptophan. A D gene is named only where the DNA matches it firmly. Size is stated for part of the rows, as once, few or many counts, or as a class when the clone is expanded.

V,J,size,D,CDR3,DNA
TRBV27,TRBJ2-1,-,TRBD2,CASSLAGAGVGNEQFF,TGTGCCAGCAGTTTAGCGGGAGCGGGAGTAGGTAATGAGCAGTTCTTC
TRBV6-5,TRBJ1-1,-,TRBD1,CASNGDRGRGTEAFF,TGTGCCAGCAACGGGGACAGGGGGCGGGGTACTGAAGCTTTCTTT
TRBV7-6,TRBJ2-7,-,-,CASSPGNEQYF,TGTGCCAGCAGCCCTGGGAACGAGCAGTACTTC
TRBV29-1,TRBJ1-2,-,-,CSVEVRQPNYGYTF,TGCAGCGTTGAAGTCAGACAGCCCAACTATGGCTACACCTTC
TRBV9,TRBJ2-3,-,TRBD2,CASSVEGGSRADTQYF,TGTGCCAGCAGCGTAGAGGGCGGGAGTAGGGCAGATACGCAGTATTTT
TRBV3-1/TRBV3-2,TRBJ1-2,-,-,CASSQESDYGYTF,TGTGCCAGCAGCCAAGAGTCAGACTATGGCTACACCTTC
TRBV30,TRBJ1-1,-,-,CAWSRDSNTEAFF,TGTGCCTGGAGCAGGGATTCGAACACTGAAGCTTTCTTT
TRBV25-1,TRBJ2-3,-,TRBD1,CASSAQGASTDTQYF,TGTGCCAGCAGTGCCCAGGGGGCTAGCACAGATACGCAGTATTTT
TRBV18,TRBJ2-2,-,TRBD2,CASSPTSGRGPGELFF,TGTGCCAGCTCACCAACTAGCGGGAGAGGACCCGGGGAGCTGTTTTTT
TRBV27,TRBJ1-5,-,-,CASGKGLSNQPQHF,TGTGCCAGCGGCAAGGGGCTTAGCAATCAGCCCCAGCATTTT
TRBV7-3,TRBJ1-1,-,-,CASSLKGGQNTEAFF,TGTGCCAGCAGCTTAAAGGGCGGGCAGAACACTGAAGCTTTCTTT
TRBV29-1,TRBJ2-2,once,TRBD2,CSVDSGRVGGELFF,TGCAGCGTTGACAGCGGGAGGGTTGGCGGGGAGCTGTTTTTT
TRBV24-1,TRBJ1-2,once,-,CATRQGRDAGYTF,TGTGCCACCAGACAGGGAAGGGACGCTGGCTACACCTTC
TRBV12-3/TRBV12-4,TRBJ2-3,-,-,CASSLFEPDTQYF,TGTGCCAGCAGTTTATTCGAGCCAGATACGCAGTATTTT
TRBV6-2/TRBV6-3,TRBJ2-5,-,TRBD1,CASSDPTGSKASQYF,TGTGCCAGCAGTGACCCGACAGGGTCCAAGGCGTCCCAGTACTTC
TRBV3-1/TRBV3-2,TRBJ1-3,-,TRBD1,CASSRGTGVHTIYF,TGTGCCAGCAGCCGAGGGACAGGGGTGCACACCATATATTTT
TRBV12-3/TRBV12-4,TRBJ1-2,-,-,CASSSARDYGYTF,TGTGCCAGCAGCTCCGCCAGGGACTATGGCTACACCTTC
TRBV18,TRBJ1-6,few,-,CASSSGRRSSYNSPLHF,TGTGCCAGCTCTTCGGGACGGAGGAGCTCCTATAATTCACCCCTCCACTTT
TRBV28,TRBJ2-1,-,-,CASSSRVNEQFF,TGTGCCAGCAGCTCCAGGGTTAATGAGCAGTTCTTC
TRBV5-1,TRBJ2-1,-,TRBD2,CASSLPGTSSNEQFF,TGCGCCAGCAGCTTGCCCGGGACTAGCAGCAATGAGCAGTTCTTC
TRBV19,TRBJ2-3,-,TRBD1,CASSIVRDRNTDTQYF,TGTGCCAGTAGTATAGTCCGGGACAGGAACACAGATACGCAGTATTTT
TRBV29-1,TRBJ2-3,-,TRBD2,CSVGLAGTDTQYF,TGCAGCGTCGGACTAGCGGGCACAGATACGCAGTATTTT
TRBV5-6,TRBJ2-7,-,TRBD2,CASSLAGSYEQYF,TGTGCCAGCAGCCTAGCGGGAAGCTACGAGCAGTACTTC
TRBV14,TRBJ1-2,-,-,CASSQDGRRGYTF,TGTGCCAGCAGCCAAGATGGCCGGCGGGGCTACACCTTC
TRBV11-1,TRBJ2-7,-,TRBD1,CASSLGDRSYEQYF,TGTGCCAGCAGCTTAGGGGACAGGTCCTACGAGCAGTACTTC
TRBV3-1/TRBV3-2,TRBJ2-3,-,-,CASSHLGLTDTQYF,TGTGCCAGCAGCCATCTGGGACTCACAGATACGCAGTATTTT
TRBV11-3,TRBJ2-3,-,-,CASSLEGPRPEDTQYF,TGTGCCAGCAGCTTAGAGGGCCCCCGGCCGGAAGATACGCAGTATTTT
TRBV3-1/TRBV3-2,TRBJ2-7,-,TRBD2,CASRPGLAGAYEQYF,TGTGCCAGCAGACCCGGACTAGCGGGAGCTTACGAGCAGTACTTC
TRBV27,TRBJ2-7,-,-,CASSLSGRAYEQYF,TGTGCCAGCAGTTTGTCGGGCCGAGCCTACGAGCAGTACTTC
TRBV7-2,TRBJ2-6,-,-,CASSLSSPGANVLTF,TGTGCCAGCAGCTTATCGTCCCCTGGGGCCAACGTCCTGACTTTC
TRBV21-1,TRBJ1-5,-,-,CASSKESRGSQPQHF,TGTGCCAGCAGTAAAGAGTCCAGGGGGAGTCAGCCCCAGCATTTT
TRBV5-1,TRBJ2-3,-,-,CASTKDWGSGTQYF,TGCGCCAGCACCAAGGACTGGGGCTCAGGGACGCAGTATTTT
TRBV9,TRBJ2-3,-,TRBD1,CASSVLGQGRDTQYF,TGTGCCAGCAGCGTACTGGGACAGGGGAGGGATACGCAGTATTTT
TRBV23-1,TRBJ1-5,-,TRBD1,CASSQEHRGARGNQPQHF,TGCGCCAGCAGTCAAGAGCACAGGGGAGCACGGGGCAATCAGCCCCAGCATTTT
TRBV7-3,TRBJ2-2,-,-,CASSWPGTGELFF,TGTGCCAGCAGCTGGCCGGGAACCGGGGAGCTGTTTTTT
TRBV6-1,TRBJ1-1,-,-,CASSEQQGAEAFF,TGTGCCAGCAGTGAACAGCAGGGTGCTGAAGCTTTCTTT
TRBV3-1/TRBV3-2,TRBJ1-3,few,-,CASSQGQISGNTIYF,TGTGCCAGCAGCCAAGGCCAAATCTCTGGAAACACCATATATTTT
TRBV2,TRBJ2-3,-,TRBD2,CASGPRLASTDTQYF,TGTGCCAGCGGGCCGCGACTAGCTAGCACAGATACGCAGTATTTT
TRBV11-2,TRBJ1-2,-,TRBD1,CASSPTTGGGYGYTF,TGTGCCAGCAGCCCTACGACAGGGGGAGGTTATGGCTACACCTTC
TRBV11-2,TRBJ2-1,-,-,CASSPTSYEGNEQFF,TGTGCCAGCAGCCCGACTAGTTACGAGGGCAATGAGCAGTTCTTC
TRBV9,TRBJ2-7,once,-,CASSLRGVEDEQYF,TGTGCCAGCAGCCTTAGAGGAGTGGAGGACGAGCAGTACTTC
TRBV11-2,TRBJ2-6,-,TRBD1,CASSPWGTGESGANVLTF,TGTGCCAGCAGCCCCTGGGGGACAGGGGAAAGTGGGGCCAACGTCCTGACTTTC
TRBV19,TRBJ2-1,medium-sized,TRBD2,CASSVLAGEGQFF,TGTGCCAGTAGCGTACTAGCGGGAGAGGGGCAGTTCTTC
TRBV27,TRBJ2-1,-,TRBD2,CASSSYGLAGLSSYNEQFF,TGTGCCAGCAGTTCTTACGGACTAGCGGGACTAAGCTCCTACAATGAGCAGTTCTTC
TRBV7-2,TRBJ2-5,few,TRBD2,CASSLALAGGQETQYF,TGTGCCAGCAGCTTAGCGCTTGCGGGAGGGCAAGAGACCCAGTACTTC
TRBV9,TRBJ1-2,-,-,CASSGNRDYGYTF,TGTGCCAGCAGCGGGAACAGGGACTATGGCTACACCTTC
TRBV10-2,TRBJ1-1,-,TRBD1,CASLTPLGQGEMNTEAFF,TGCGCCAGCCTTACTCCTCTAGGACAGGGAGAAATGAACACTGAAGCTTTCTTT
TRBV5-3,TRBJ2-1,-,TRBD2,CARSRTSGGRNEQFF,TGTGCCAGAAGCAGGACTAGCGGAGGTCGCAATGAGCAGTTCTTC
TRBV10-3,TRBJ2-1,-,TRBD2,CAISSGTSGFPSYNEQFF,TGTGCCATCAGCTCCGGGACTAGCGGATTTCCCTCCTACAATGAGCAGTTCTTC
TRBV4-2,TRBJ2-4,-,-,CASSQGRGDLNIQYF,TGTGCCAGCAGCCAAGGTAGAGGGGATTTAAACATTCAGTACTTC
TRBV24-1,TRBJ2-3,once,-,CATSDWARDTQYF,TGTGCCACCAGTGATTGGGCCCGAGATACGCAGTATTTT
TRBV5-1,TRBJ1-3,-,TRBD1,CASSSGQGLSGNTIYF,TGCGCCAGCAGCTCAGGACAGGGCCTCTCTGGAAACACCATATATTTT
TRBV5-6,TRBJ2-1,-,-,CASSGSPYNEQFF,TGTGCCAGCAGCGGTAGTCCCTACAATGAGCAGTTCTTC